Presented here are 8 T cell receptor beta chains from one specimen sequenced in a study of T cell changes during pregnancy in multiple sclerosis. Method: immunoSEQ multiplex PCR; TCRdb's copy keeps in-frame clones and lacks some. The data hold tens of thousands of clones, with around 90% observed a single time. The sequencing used CD4+ T cells from peripheral blood mononuclear cells, collected after pregnancy. These receptors all come from a female donor in good health, enrolled as a control in a pregnancy study.

The rearrangement joins TRBV2 to TRBJ2-1; D is possibly TRBD1 (5 bases). Per germline, CDR1 SNHLY and CDR2 FYNNEI. Trimming left V 2 bases short and J 4 bases short, with 12 bases between. The CDR3 has 15 residues. The CDR3 sequence: CASSEWQGFYNEQFF. The CDR3 DNA reads TGTGCCAGCAGTGAATGGCAGGGTTTTTACAATGAGCAGTTCTTC.

This rearrangement joins TRBV6-1 to TRBJ2-5; TRBD1 aligns across 7 bases. Looked up from germline, CDR1 is MNHNS and CDR2 is SASEGT. V dropped 6 bases and J dropped 2; count of bases not matched to a gene: 3. CDR3 length: 13 residues. CDR3 sequence reads: CASRRGQQETQYF. The CDR3 coding sequence is TGTGCCAGCAGGAGGGGACAGCAAGAGACCCAGTACTTC.

V is TRBV28 and J is TRBJ2-7, with D possibly TRBD1 on 6 matching bases. V lost 7 bases, J lost 5 bases, and 12 bases lay in between. Germline V gene data show CDR1 as MDHEN and CDR2 as SYDVKM. The CDR3 contains 12 residues. CDR3 DNA sequence: TGTGCCAGCACGTGGGGGCTCAACGAGCAGTACTTC. Translating gives CASTWGLNEQYF.

The CDR3 DNA is TGTGCCAGTACTAGGAACAGGGGAAATATAAATTCACCCCTCCACTTT. It translates to CASTRNRGNINSPLHF. This chain uses TRBV19 with TRBJ1-6; 7 bases are shared with TRBD1. This CDR3 contains 16 residues. Germline values: CDR1 LNHDA, CDR2 SQIVND (reference sequence). The trim removed 7 bases at V and 7 bases at J, leaving 13 bases unmatched.

This rearrangement joins TRBV20-1 to TRBJ2-1; D unclear. From germline, CDR1 is DFQATT and CDR2 SNEGSKA (reference sequence). V was shortened by 5 bases and J by 7 bases, with 6 bases between the two germline ends. The CDR3 runs 10 residues. The DNA for the CDR3 is TGCAGTGCTTACTGGAATGAGCAGTTCTTC. Its translation: CSAYWNEQFF.

The chain recombines TRBV6-5 with TRBJ1-2; D is ambiguous. V lost 8 bases and J lost 8, with 12 bases in between. CDR3 length: 11 amino acids. The germline V gene encodes CDR1 MNHEY and CDR2 SVGAGI. In nucleotides, the CDR3 is TGTGCCAGCGGAACAGCCTTAGGCTACACCTTC. As protein: CASGTALGYTF.

V is TRBV2 and J is TRBJ2-5; TRBD2 matches at 7 bases. The CDR3 spans 16 residues. The germline V gene encodes CDR1 SNHLY and CDR2 FYNNEI. After removal of 3 bases from V and 5 bases from J, the junction contained 12 bases not matched to a gene. CDR3 sequence: CASSESGALRRETQYF. The CDR3, as DNA: TGTGCCAGCAGTGAGAGCGGGGCTTTACGCAGGGAGACCCAGTACTTC. Combining the CDR3 with reference TRBV2 and TRBJ2-5 gives the whole variable domain EPEVTQTPSHQVTQMGQEVILRCVPISNHLYFYWYRQILGQKVEFLVSFYNNEISEKSEIFDDQFSVERPDGSNFTLKIRSTKLEDSAMYFCASSESGALRRETQYFGPGTRLLVL.

The chain has TRBV27 and TRBJ2-2; the match to TRBD2 covers 13 bases. The germline gives CDR1 MNHEY, CDR2 SMNVEV (reference sequence). The CDR3 runs 16 residues. The ends lost 5 bases at V and 7 bases at J; junction bases unmatched: 7. The CDR3 loop reads CASSPGLAGARGELFF. In nucleotides, the CDR3 is TGTGCCAGCAGTCCCGGACTAGCGGGGGCCCGCGGGGAGCTGTTTTTT.